The subject of this entry is one T cell receptor (delta chain). This clone has a handful of counts. No antigen is known for it. TCRdb assigns this DNA the protein of a much larger clone, which departs from its translation at residue 16; this likely reflects a read error, and the protein shown comes from translating the DNA. The data were obtained in a study of gamma-delta chains in newborns, infants, children (dated by TCRdb to about 2019). With regard to the full study: According to the title of the study, polyclonal expansion of innate gammadelta T cells immediately after birth is driven by microbial exposure. Right after human newborns were born, the researchers looked at the way microbial exposure shaped their populations of innate gammadelta T cells.

Sequenced using an Illumina MiSeq. TCRdb processed the public reads again with the CATT caller, after which rows with matching DNA were combined. Here the sample has roughly 2,000 delta-chain clones; approximately 1.6% occur a single time. The ten largest clonotypes hold roughly 35% of the sample. The CDR3 contains 18 residues, cysteine and phenylalanine counted. Solely the CDR3 DNA is kept, with 54 bases framed from the first base. For CDR1 and CDR2, the germline V gene lists TSWWSYY and QGS. This sequence was found in a child who was a newborn, infant or young child, either healthy, febrile or measles-vaccinated (not recorded which). The V gene is TRDV1 and the J gene is TRDJ1; 7 bases in the middle match TRDD3. Sample: blood. The DNA sequence reads TGTGCTCTTGGGGAAAGGGTGGGACTGGGGCCATACACCGATAAACCCATCTTT. Its protein is CALGERVGLGPYTDKPIF.